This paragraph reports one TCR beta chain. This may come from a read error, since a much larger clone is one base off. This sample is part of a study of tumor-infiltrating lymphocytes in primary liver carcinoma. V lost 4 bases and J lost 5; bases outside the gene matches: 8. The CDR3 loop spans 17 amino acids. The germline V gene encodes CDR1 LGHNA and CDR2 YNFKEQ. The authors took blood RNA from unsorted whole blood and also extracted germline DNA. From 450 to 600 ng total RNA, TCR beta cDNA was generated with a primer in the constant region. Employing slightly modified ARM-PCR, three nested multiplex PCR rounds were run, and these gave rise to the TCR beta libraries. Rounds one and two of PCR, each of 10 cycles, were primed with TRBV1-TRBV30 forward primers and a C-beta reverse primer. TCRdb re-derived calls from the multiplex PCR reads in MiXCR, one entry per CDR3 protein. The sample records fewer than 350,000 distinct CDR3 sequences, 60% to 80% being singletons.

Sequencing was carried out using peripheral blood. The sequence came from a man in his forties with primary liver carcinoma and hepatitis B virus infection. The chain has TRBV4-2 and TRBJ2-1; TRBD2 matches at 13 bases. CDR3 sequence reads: CASSPGLAGAPDNEQFF. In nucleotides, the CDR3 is TGTGCCAGCAGCCCCGGACTAGCGGGAGCCCCGGACAATGAGCAGTTCTTC.